The 6 T cell receptor beta chains in this list originate from one sample, sequenced in a study of T cell repertoires in cytomegalovirus infection. TCRdb ran MiXCR on the reads and lists one entry per CDR3 protein. Among approximately 500,000 distinct CDR3 sequences listed, 16% were seen once. Sequenced: CD8+ T cells from PBMCs. These receptors were taken from a human donor in good health (CMV status not recorded). Some clones in this sample may be carry-over from other donors' samples.

This clonotype was observed at least ten times. V usage is TRBV7-8 and J usage is TRBJ2-6; D perhaps matches TRBD1 (6 bases). CDR3 length equals 16 residues. Germline V gene sequence: CDR1 SGHVS, CDR2 FQNEAQ. V was clipped by 5 bases and J by 2 bases, with 13 bases between them. As DNA, the CDR3 is TGTGCCAGCAGCGCTACAGGGAGCACTGGGGCCAACGTCCTGACTTTC. It is translated as CASSATGSTGANVLTF.

The rearrangement joins TRBV9 to TRBJ1-2, with a tentative D call TRBD1 (6 bases). In germline, CDR1 is SGDLS, CDR2 YYNGEE. Deletions cut 4 bases from V and 3 bases from J, with 19 bases between. The CDR3 covers 16 residues. CDR3 in DNA: TGTGCCAGCAGCTCATCAGGGGTTAAGGGGGACTATGGCTACACCTTC. It specifies CASSSSGVKGDYGYTF.

This clonotype was detected many times. This sequence joins TRBV7-2 and TRBJ2-1; the D gene is possibly TRBD2 (5 bases). The CDR3 spans 14 residues. The germline V and J ends were trimmed by 5 bases and 9 bases, with 17 bases remaining between them. CDR1 is SGHTA and CDR2 is FQGNSA in the germline V gene. This CDR3 reads CASSQGGESGEQFF. CDR3 bases: TGTGCCAGCAGCCAAGGTGGGGAGTCGGGTGAGCAGTTCTTC. The variable domain in full, with the rest retrieved from reference TRBV7-2 and TRBJ2-1, is GAGVSQSPSNKVTEKGKDVELRCDPISGHTALYWYRQSLGQGLEFLIYFQGNSAPDKSGLPSDRFSAERTGGSVSTLTIQRTQQEDSAVYLCASSQGGESGEQFFGPGTRLTVL.

This clonotype was observed many times. The V and J genes are TRBV24-1 and TRBJ2-1; D is perhaps TRBD1 or TRBD2 (5 bases each). Trimming took 1 base from V and 0 from J, leaving 12 bases between them. There are 17 residues in the CDR3. From germline, CDR1 is KGHDR and CDR2 SFDVKD. The CDR3 reads CATSDFGTYNSYNEQFF. CDR3 DNA sequence: TGTGCCACCAGTGATTTCGGGACCTATAACTCCTACAATGAGCAGTTCTTC.

This clonotype was counted ten times or more. The J gene is TRBJ2-1, the V gene TRBV7-2; 11 positions match TRBD2. CDR1 and CDR2 from the germline V gene are SGHTA and FQGNSA. The V and J ends lost 0 bases and 3 bases, in that order; junction bases with no gene match: 1. The CDR3 is 16 amino acids. CDR3: CASSLALAGGYNEQFF. The CDR3 DNA reads TGTGCCAGCAGCTTAGCCCTAGCGGGAGGCTACAATGAGCAGTTCTTC.

This clonotype was counted a few times. One end of the junction is discordant with germline, which a read error may explain. This chain joins TRBV4-1 and TRBJ2-7; D is ambiguous. The CDR3 has 14 amino acids. Germline V lookup: CDR1 MGHRA, CDR2 YSYEKL. The chain's CDR3 is CASSQERGAYEQYF. The DNA for the CDR3 is TGTGCCAGCAGCCAAGAACGAGGCGCCTACGAGCAGTACTTC.